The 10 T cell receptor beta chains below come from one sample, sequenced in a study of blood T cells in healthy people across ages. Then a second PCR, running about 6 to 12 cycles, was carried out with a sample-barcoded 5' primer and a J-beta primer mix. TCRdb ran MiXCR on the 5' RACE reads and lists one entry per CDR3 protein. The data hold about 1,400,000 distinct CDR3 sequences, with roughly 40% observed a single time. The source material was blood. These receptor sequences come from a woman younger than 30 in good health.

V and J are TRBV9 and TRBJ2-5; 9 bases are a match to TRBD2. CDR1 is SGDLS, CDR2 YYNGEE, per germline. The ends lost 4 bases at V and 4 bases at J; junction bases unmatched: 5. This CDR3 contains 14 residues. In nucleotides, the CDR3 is TGTGCCAGCAGCCCCAAGCGGGAGGTAGAGACCCAGTACTTC. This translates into CASSPKREVETQYF.

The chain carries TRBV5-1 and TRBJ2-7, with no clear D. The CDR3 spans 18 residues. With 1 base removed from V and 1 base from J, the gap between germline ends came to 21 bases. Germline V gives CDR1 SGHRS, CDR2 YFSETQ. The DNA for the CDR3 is TGCGCCAGCAGCTTGTTTATGAGCGAGATAGTAAAGTCCTACGAGCAGTACTTC. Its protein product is CASSLFMSEIVKSYEQYF.

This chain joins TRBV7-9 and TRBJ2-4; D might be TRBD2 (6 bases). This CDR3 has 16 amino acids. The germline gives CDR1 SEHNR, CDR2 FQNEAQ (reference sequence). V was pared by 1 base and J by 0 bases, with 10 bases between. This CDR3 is CASSLGDLIAKNIQYF. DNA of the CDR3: TGTGCCAGCAGCTTAGGGGACTTAATAGCCAAAAACATTCAGTACTTC.

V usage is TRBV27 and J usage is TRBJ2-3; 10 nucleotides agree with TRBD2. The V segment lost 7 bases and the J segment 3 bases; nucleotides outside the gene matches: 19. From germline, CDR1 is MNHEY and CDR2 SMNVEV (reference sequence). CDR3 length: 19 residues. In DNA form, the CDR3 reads TGTGCCAGCACCTATAAGAGGCTAGCGGGAGCGAGTGGGACAGATACGCAGTATTTT. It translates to CASTYKRLAGASGTDTQYF.

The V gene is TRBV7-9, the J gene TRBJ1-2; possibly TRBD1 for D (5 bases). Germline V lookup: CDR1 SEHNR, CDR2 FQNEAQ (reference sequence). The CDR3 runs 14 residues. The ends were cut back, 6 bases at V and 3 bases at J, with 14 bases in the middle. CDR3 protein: CASRPRDGDYGYTF. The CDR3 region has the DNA TGTGCCAGCAGACCTCGGGACGGTGACTATGGCTACACCTTC.

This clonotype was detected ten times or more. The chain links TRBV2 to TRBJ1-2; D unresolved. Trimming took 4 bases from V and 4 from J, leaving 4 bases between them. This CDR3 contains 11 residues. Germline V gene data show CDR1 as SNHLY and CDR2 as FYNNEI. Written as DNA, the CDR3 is TGTGCCAGCAGTGCTGGCTATGGCTACACCTTC. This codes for CASSAGYGYTF.

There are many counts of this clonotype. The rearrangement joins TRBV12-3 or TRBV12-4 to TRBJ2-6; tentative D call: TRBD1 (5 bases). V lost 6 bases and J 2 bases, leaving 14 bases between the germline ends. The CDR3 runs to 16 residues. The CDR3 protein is CASSLLQGTGANVLTF. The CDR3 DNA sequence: TGTGCCAGCAGCCTCCTTCAGGGTACTGGGGCCAACGTCCTGACTTTC.

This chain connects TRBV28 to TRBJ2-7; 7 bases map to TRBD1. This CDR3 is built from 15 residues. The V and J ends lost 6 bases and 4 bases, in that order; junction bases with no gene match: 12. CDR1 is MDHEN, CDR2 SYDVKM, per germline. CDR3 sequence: CASSPLAGTDYEQYF. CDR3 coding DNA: TGTGCCAGCAGCCCCCTTGCCGGGACAGATTACGAGCAGTACTTC. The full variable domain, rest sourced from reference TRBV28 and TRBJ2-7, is DVKVTQSSRYLVKRTGEKVFLECVQDMDHENMFWYRQDPGLGLRLIYFSYDVKMKEKGDIPEGYSVSREKKERFSLILESASTNQTSMYLCASSPLAGTDYEQYFGPGTRLTVT.

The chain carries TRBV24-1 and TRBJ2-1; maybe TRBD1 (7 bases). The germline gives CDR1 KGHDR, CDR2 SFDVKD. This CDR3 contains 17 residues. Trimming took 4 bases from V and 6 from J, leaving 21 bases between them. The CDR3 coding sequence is TGTGCCACCAGTGACCCTAGCGACAGGGCCCTGGGCAATGAGCAGTTCTTC. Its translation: CATSDPSDRALGNEQFF.

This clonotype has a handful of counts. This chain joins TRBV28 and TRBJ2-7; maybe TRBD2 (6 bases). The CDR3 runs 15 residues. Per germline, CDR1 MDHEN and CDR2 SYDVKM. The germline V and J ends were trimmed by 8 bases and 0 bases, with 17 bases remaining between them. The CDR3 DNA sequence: TGTGCCAGCCGATTTAGCGGAGTCCCCTCCTACGAGCAGTACTTC. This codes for CASRFSGVPSYEQYF.